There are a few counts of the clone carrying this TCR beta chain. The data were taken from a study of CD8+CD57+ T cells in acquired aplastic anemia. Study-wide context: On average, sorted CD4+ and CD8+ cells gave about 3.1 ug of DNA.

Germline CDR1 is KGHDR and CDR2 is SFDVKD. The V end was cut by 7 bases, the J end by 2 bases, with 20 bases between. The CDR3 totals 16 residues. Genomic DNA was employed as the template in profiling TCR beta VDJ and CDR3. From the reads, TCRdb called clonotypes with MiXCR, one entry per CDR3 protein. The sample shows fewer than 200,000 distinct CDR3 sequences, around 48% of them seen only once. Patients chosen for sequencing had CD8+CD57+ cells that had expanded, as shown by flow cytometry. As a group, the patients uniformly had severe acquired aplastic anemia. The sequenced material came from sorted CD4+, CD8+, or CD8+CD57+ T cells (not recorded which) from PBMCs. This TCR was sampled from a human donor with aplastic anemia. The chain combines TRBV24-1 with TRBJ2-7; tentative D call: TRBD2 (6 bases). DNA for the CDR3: TGTGCCACCAGAGGACTAATTTTGTTTGGGGCCTACGAGCAGTACTTC. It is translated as CATRGLILFGAYEQYF.